This T cell receptor beta chain was sequenced during a study of T cells in Graves' hyperthyroidism and ophthalmopathy. V lost 0 bases to trimming and J lost 7 bases, with 15 bases between them. Germline values: CDR1 MNHEY, CDR2 SVGAGI. The CDR3 is 16 residues long. Orbital computed tomography, thyroid ultrasound, serum thyroxine and TRAb, and clinical symptoms together informed the diagnoses. Amplified TCR beta CDR3 regions came from RNA transcripts. During a first-round RT-PCR of the TCR CDR3, the HTBI primer set was used. One entry per CDR3 protein results from TCRdb running MiXCR on the multiplex PCR reads. The table records 400,000 to 550,000 distinct CDR3 sequences, approximately 14% of them present only once.

This sequence was found in a woman aged 18-29 years with Graves' hyperthyroidism. This sequence joins TRBV6-5 and TRBJ1-4, with a tentative D call TRBD1 (5 bases). Sample: blood. CDR3 sequence reads: CASSYSGGQGGEKLFF. CDR3 bases: TGTGCCAGCAGTTACTCAGGAGGGCAGGGCGGTGAAAAACTGTTTTTT.